This TCR beta chain was documented in a study of shared clonotypes between healthy human individuals. V was shortened by 1 base and J by 0 bases, with 9 bases between the two germline ends. Germline CDR1 and CDR2: SGHAT and FQNNGV. CDR3 size: 15 residues. Whole-study findings and limits: Relative to clonotypes present in all four donors, those not shared had lower generation probabilities.

Turning to this clone: Its specificity is not known.

Template for every sorted-subset replicate PCR totaled 200 to 250 ng DNA, some 30,000 T cell genomes. Produced via immunoSEQ multiplex PCR; TCRdb's table is partial and in-frame only. The sample records 2.5 million or so clones, just over 90% being singletons. The sample was naive CD4+ T cells sorted from blood. The subset denotes: CD45RA+ positively selected. This chain joins TRBV11-2 and TRBJ2-5; D unclear. The TCR comes from a man aged 18 to 29 in good health. The CDR3 DNA is TGTGCCAGCAGCTTAGGGTTAAAGTACCAAGAGACCCAGTACTTC. It yields the protein CASSLGLKYQETQYF.